The 27 T cell receptor beta chains given below trace back to one sample, sequenced in a study of T cell repertoires in cytomegalovirus infection. TCRdb passed the reads through MiXCR, listing each CDR3 protein once. The table lists about 71,000 distinct CDR3 sequences, approximately 20% of them singletons, with about 66% in the top ten. Antigens of these TCRs are unknown. Material: CD8+ T cells from cultured PBMCs, obtained from culture after CMV antigen stimulation. These receptors all stem from a human donor in good health (CMV status not recorded). Some clones in this sample may be carry-over from other donors' samples.

Only a few counts were recorded for this clonotype. The chain recombines TRBV4-2 with TRBJ2-5, with a possible D match to TRBD1 (5 bases). V gave up 0 bases and J gave up 4 bases, with 12 bases separating them. This CDR3 contains 15 residues. Germline V lookup: CDR1 LGHNA, CDR2 YNFKEQ. This chain's CDR3 is CASSQDQGGSETQYF. The DNA for the CDR3 is TGTGCCAGCAGCCAAGATCAGGGCGGTTCAGAGACCCAGTACTTC.

This chain links TRBV7-9 with TRBJ1-1, with 9 bases aligning to TRBD1. This CDR3 spans 15 amino acids. Per germline, CDR1 SEHNR and CDR2 FQNEAQ (reference sequence). V trimming: 4 bases; J trimming: 8 bases; junction bases outside the gene matches: 11. The chain's CDR3 is CASSSYGTGNKEAFF. The CDR3 DNA is TGTGCCAGCAGCTCGTACGGGACAGGGAACAAAGAAGCTTTCTTT.

A few counts support this clonotype. The chain recombines TRBV7-8 with TRBJ1-4; D remains ambiguous. Looked up from germline, CDR1 is SGHVS and CDR2 is FQNEAQ. The length of the CDR3 is 12 residues. The V and J ends lost 5 bases and 7 bases respectively, with 8 bases between them. The CDR3 DNA reads TGTGCCAGCAGCCCGCCGGGTGAAAAACTGTTTTTT. This translates into CASSPPGEKLFF.

The rearrangement uses TRBV7-2 and TRBJ2-5, with 9 positions matching TRBD1. The CDR3 has 14 amino acids. The ends lost 5 bases at V and 3 bases at J; junction bases unmatched: 4. Germline values: CDR1 SGHTA, CDR2 FQGNSA. The CDR3 coding sequence is TGTGCCAGCAGCCCCTGGGACAGGGAAGAGACCCAGTACTTC. It yields the protein CASSPWDREETQYF.

This chain links TRBV20-1 with TRBJ1-2; perhaps TRBD1 as D (6 bases). V lost 3 bases and J 2 bases, leaving 19 bases between the germline ends. CDR3 length: 16 amino acids. The germline CDR1 and CDR2 sequences are DFQATT and SNEGSKA (reference sequence). CDR3 in DNA: TGCAGTGCTAGGGAGACCCGACAGGCCAACAACTATGGCTACACCTTC. It codes for CSARETRQANNYGYTF.

At least ten counts were recorded for this clonotype. The V call is TRBV6-5, the J call TRBJ2-2; TRBD1 agrees at 9 bases. CDR1 MNHEY and CDR2 SVGAGI come from the germline V gene. V lost 6 bases and J lost 5; bases outside the gene matches: 7. The CDR3 covers 15 residues. CDR3 in amino acids: CASRTGQGETGELFF. CDR3 nucleotides: TGTGCCAGCAGAACGGGACAGGGTGAGACCGGGGAGCTGTTTTTT.

The chain is built from TRBV7-2 and TRBJ2-4; a weak D match, TRBD1 (6 bases). The CDR3 spans 14 residues. The germline V and J ends were trimmed by 1 base and 8 bases, with 12 bases remaining between them. Germline V gene data show CDR1 as SGHTA and CDR2 as FQGNSA. The CDR3 reads CASSLEQGADIQYF. For the CDR3, the DNA is TGTGCCAGCAGCTTAGAACAGGGAGCAGACATTCAGTACTTC. The complete variable domain, with remaining parts taken from reference TRBV7-2 and TRBJ2-4, reads GAGVSQSPSNKVTEKGKDVELRCDPISGHTALYWYRQSLGQGLEFLIYFQGNSAPDKSGLPSDRFSAERTGGSVSTLTIQRTQQEDSAVYLCASSLEQGADIQYFGAGTRLSVL.

V and J are TRBV7-6 and TRBJ1-1; D may be TRBD1 (5 bases). CDR3 length equals 14 residues. V was pared by 1 base and J by 1 base, with 7 bases between. CDR1 and CDR2 (germline): SGHVS, FNYEAQ. The CDR3 is CASSLGGENTEAFF. In DNA form, the CDR3 reads TGTGCCAGCAGCTTAGGGGGGGAGAACACTGAAGCTTTCTTT.

This clonotype was detected only a few times. V gene TRBV7-2 combines with J gene TRBJ2-7, with D hard to call. CDR1 is SGHTA and CDR2 is FQGNSA in the germline V gene. The germline V and J ends were trimmed by 4 bases and 4 bases, with 11 bases remaining between them. This CDR3 region has 13 residues. The CDR3 loop is CASSWIDGYEQYF. CDR3 nucleotide sequence: TGTGCCAGCAGCTGGATCGACGGATACGAGCAGTACTTC.

Only a few counts were recorded for this clonotype. This chain uses TRBV12-3 or TRBV12-4 with TRBJ1-1, with a possible D match to TRBD1 (5 bases). V was pared by 6 bases and J by 6 bases, with 11 bases between. The CDR3 length is 12 residues. This chain's CDR3 is CASSLTVSEAFF. CDR3 sequence (DNA): TGTGCCAGCAGCCTGACAGTCTCTGAAGCTTTCTTT.

The V gene is TRBV6-6, the J gene TRBJ1-5, with 9 bases identical to TRBD1. The trim removed 7 bases at V and 0 bases at J, leaving 7 bases unmatched. Germline CDR1 and CDR2: MNHNY and SVGAGI (reference sequence). The CDR3 sequence is 16 residues long. CDR3 loop: CASTRDRDPSNQPQHF. Here the CDR3 DNA reads TGTGCCAGCACCAGGGACAGGGACCCTAGCAATCAGCCCCAGCATTTT.

This clonotype has just a few counts. The chain recombines TRBV5-6 with TRBJ1-1; 8 positions match TRBD1. V trimming: 7 bases; J trimming: 4 bases; junction bases outside the gene matches: 9. From germline, CDR1 is SGHDT and CDR2 YYEEEE. The CDR3 has 14 residues. In DNA, the CDR3 is TGTGCCAGCGCCGAGGCGGACAGGGTCACTGAAGCTTTCTTT. This sequence encodes CASAEADRVTEAFF.

J is TRBJ1-2 and V is TRBV6-6, with unresolved D. The CDR3 contains 10 residues. Trimming took off 2 bases at V and 8 bases at J, with 3 bases between the two ends. Germline assignment: CDR1 MNHNY and CDR2 SVGAGI (reference sequence). CDR3 protein: CASSYEGYTF. DNA for the CDR3: TGTGCCAGCAGTTACGAGGGCTACACCTTC.

Only a few counts were recorded for this clonotype. The rearrangement uses TRBV7-2 and TRBJ2-5; D tentatively fits TRBD1 or TRBD2 (5 bases each). Germline V CDR1 and CDR2: SGHTA, FQGNSA. The germline V and J ends were trimmed by 5 bases and 4 bases, with 11 bases remaining between them. The CDR3 consists of 13 residues. The DNA of the CDR3 is TGTGCCAGCAGCAGGGACGGATTAGAGACCCAGTACTTC. Translated: CASSRDGLETQYF.

The chain joins TRBV7-8 to TRBJ2-2, with 11 bases lining up with TRBD2. From germline, CDR1 is SGHVS and CDR2 FQNEAQ. The CDR3 covers 20 residues. Germline trimming cut 3 bases from V and 1 base from J; bases unmatched to any gene: 13. The CDR3 spells CASSFPPELAGGLNTGELFF. In DNA form, the CDR3 reads TGTGCCAGCAGCTTTCCACCCGAATTAGCGGGGGGGTTGAACACCGGGGAGCTGTTTTTT.

This clonotype has more than one count but fewer than ten. The chain has TRBV20-1 and TRBJ1-1, with D possibly matching TRBD1 (6 bases). Per germline, CDR1 DFQATT and CDR2 SNEGSKA (reference sequence). The CDR3 is 16 amino acids. Trimming took off 1 base at V and 1 base at J, with 16 bases between the two ends. The CDR3 DNA is TGCAGTGCTAGAGCTCCCCAGGGGAAACCGAACACTGAAGCTTTCTTT. Its translation: CSARAPQGKPNTEAFF.

The chain links TRBV7-8 to TRBJ1-5, with D uncertain. CDR3 length: 12 residues. Germline V gene data show CDR1 as SGHVS and CDR2 as FQNEAQ. V was trimmed by 3 bases and J by 5 bases, leaving 5 bases between them. In DNA, the CDR3 is TGTGCCAGCAGCTTTGCCGATCAGCCCCAGCATTTT. It encodes CASSFADQPQHF.

This clonotype was detected ten times or more. V and J are TRBV5-8 and TRBJ2-4; TRBD2 aligns across 7 bases. Per the germline V gene, CDR1 is SGHTS and CDR2 is YDEGEE. CDR3 length: 15 amino acids. J lost 0 bases, V lost 4 bases, and 4 bases had no gene match. Written as DNA, the CDR3 is TGTGCCAGCAGCCCGAGGGAGGGAGCCAAAAACATTCAGTACTTC. Its translation is CASSPREGAKNIQYF.

This clonotype was found a few times. The rearrangement joins TRBV5-5 to TRBJ2-3; 7 bases are shared with TRBD2. The junction had 10 bases not matched to a gene; V was cut back by 3 bases and J by 6 bases. Germline V gives CDR1 SGHKS, CDR2 YYEKEE (reference sequence). The CDR3 totals 15 residues. The CDR3 region has the DNA TGTGCCAGCAGCTCGAGTGCGGGGGACGTCGATACGCAGTATTTT. Protein sequence: CASSSSAGDVDTQYF.

This clonotype has only a few counts. The chain combines TRBV27 with TRBJ1-2, with TRBD1 matching over 9 bases. V lost 5 bases, J lost 8 bases, and 6 bases stayed unmatched. This CDR3 has 13 residues. Germline CDR1 reads MNHEY; CDR2 reads SMNVEV (reference sequence). CDR3 region: CASSQQGAEGYTF. The CDR3 DNA follows: TGTGCCAGCAGTCAACAGGGGGCTGAGGGCTACACCTTC.

In this sample, this clonotype turned up a few times. CDR3 coding DNA: TGTGCCAGCAGCTTAGGGGACTCCACAGATACGCAGTATTTT. This translates into CASSLGDSTDTQYF. The V and J genes are TRBV7-2 and TRBJ2-3; tentative D call: TRBD2 (6 bases). CDR3 length equals 14 residues. The V end lost 1 base, the J end lost 2 bases, and 7 bases lay between the germline ends. Germline values: CDR1 SGHTA, CDR2 FQGNSA.

The V gene is TRBV12-3 or TRBV12-4, the J gene TRBJ2-3, with TRBD2 identical over 7 bases. Trimming cost V 6 bases and J 3 bases; bases outside gene matches: 12. This CDR3 is built from 16 residues. DNA for the CDR3: TGTGCCAGCAGCCCAAAACGGGACTATCGGACAGATACGCAGTATTTT. This sequence encodes CASSPKRDYRTDTQYF.

V usage is TRBV7-6 and J usage is TRBJ2-3, with D uncertain. Germline CDR1 SGHVS, CDR2 FNYEAQ. V was clipped by 8 bases and J by 5 bases, with 11 bases between them. The CDR3 runs 12 residues. The DNA for the CDR3 is TGTGCCAGCTCTTTATATGGAGATACGCAGTATTTT. Its translation: CASSLYGDTQYF.

In this sample, this clonotype turned up a few times. J is TRBJ2-3 and V is TRBV7-9; 7 nucleotides agree with TRBD1. The V segment lost 5 bases and the J segment 10 bases; nucleotides outside the gene matches: 12. Per the germline V gene, CDR1 is SEHNR and CDR2 is FQNEAQ (reference sequence). The CDR3 spans 14 residues. Here the CDR3 DNA reads TGTGCCAGCAGCGCCCGGGACAGACCATACGCGCAGTATTTT. Its protein is CASSARDRPYAQYF.

This chain links TRBV6-2 or TRBV6-3 with TRBJ1-2; perhaps TRBD1 as D (5 bases). The germline gives CDR1 MNHEY, CDR2 SVGEGT. V dropped 5 bases and J dropped 0 bases, with 7 bases sitting between them. The CDR3 is 13 residues long. CDR3 coding DNA: TGTGCCAGCAGTCCGGGGCCTAACTATGGCTACACCTTC. It encodes CASSPGPNYGYTF.

Only a few counts were recorded for this clonotype. CDR3 DNA: TGTGCCAGCAGCTCCCCAGGGTGGGGGGTCTACGAGCAGTACTTC. Protein: CASSSPGWGVYEQYF. V is TRBV7-9 and J is TRBJ2-7; a weak D match, TRBD2 (6 bases). Germline V gene sequence: CDR1 SEHNR, CDR2 FQNEAQ (reference sequence). CDR3 length: 15 amino acids. V was clipped by 4 bases and J by 3 bases, with 16 bases between them.

Written as DNA, the CDR3 is TGTGCCAGCAGTGAGACGGCAACGGACGATCGTGAAGCTTTCTTT. Residues: CASSETATDDREAFF. The rearrangement links TRBV25-1 to TRBJ1-1; D is undetermined. The CDR3 totals 15 residues. CDR1 and CDR2 from the germline V gene are MGHDK and SYGVNS. The ends were cut back, 3 bases at V and 7 bases at J, with 18 bases in the middle.